This T cell receptor beta chain was captured in a study of cytomegalovirus exposure and HLA in healthy donors. Overall study findings and caveats: About 87% or about 30% of the time was how often most TCR beta V segments were productive, according to an earlier analysis. Indistinguishable V segments, including TRBV6-2 and TRBV6-3, were excluded. HLA alleles showed associations with some 15,000 TCR beta sequences in a later analysis, at a 0.05 false discovery rate.

A word on this clone: The antigen remains undetermined.

The CDR3 totals 15 residues. Trimming cost V 4 bases and J 5 bases; bases outside gene matches: 4. Germline V gene lookup returns CDR1 SNHLY and CDR2 FYNNEI. A multiplex PCR was run with 60 Vbeta primers and 13 Jbeta primers. Sequencing was performed with immunoSEQ multiplex PCR; in TCRdb, only in-frame clones are kept and a portion is missing. The table lists 200,000 to 250,000 clones, about 83% of them singletons. The chain combines TRBV2 with TRBJ2-1, with TRBD2 identical over 11 bases. Sequenced material: PBMCs. This clonotype originated in a girl between 5 and 17 years old in good health and CMV-seronegative. The CDR3 coding sequence is TGTGCCAGCAGTGGCCTGGGACTAGCGGACAATGAGCAGTTCTTC. This encodes CASSGLGLADNEQFF. Full variable domain (outside the CDR3, taken from reference TRBV2 and TRBJ2-1): EPEVTQTPSHQVTQMGQEVILRCVPISNHLYFYWYRQILGQKVEFLVSFYNNEISEKSEIFDDQFSVERPDGSNFTLKIRSTKLEDSAMYFCASSGLGLADNEQFFGPGTRLTVL.